This TCR beta chain was identified in a study of T cells in Graves' hyperthyroidism and ophthalmopathy. The overall study: Peripheral blood collection took place at initial diagnosis, before any treatment.

V trimming: 6 bases; J trimming: 7 bases; junction bases outside the gene matches: 14. This CDR3 has 16 residues. CDR1 MDHEN and CDR2 SYDVKM come from the germline V gene. Diagnosis relied on clinical symptoms, serum thyroxine and TRAb, thyroid ultrasound and orbital computed tomography. Amplification targeted TCR beta CDR3 regions from RNA transcripts. A set of HTBI primers served as the primers for a first-round RT-PCR of the TCR CDR3. TCRdb processed the multiplex PCR reads anew with MiXCR; each CDR3 protein has one entry. The repertoire holds 300,000 to 450,000 distinct CDR3 sequences, with about a sixth as singletons. This clonotype was counted many times.

This receptor was taken from a young woman with Graves' hyperthyroidism that later progressed to Graves' ophthalmopathy. V usage is TRBV28 and J usage is TRBJ2-2; TRBD1 agrees at 7 bases. The sequenced material came from blood. The CDR3: CASSATGTAGIGELFF. As DNA, the CDR3 is TGTGCCAGCAGCGCCACCGGGACAGCAGGCATCGGGGAGCTGTTTTTT.